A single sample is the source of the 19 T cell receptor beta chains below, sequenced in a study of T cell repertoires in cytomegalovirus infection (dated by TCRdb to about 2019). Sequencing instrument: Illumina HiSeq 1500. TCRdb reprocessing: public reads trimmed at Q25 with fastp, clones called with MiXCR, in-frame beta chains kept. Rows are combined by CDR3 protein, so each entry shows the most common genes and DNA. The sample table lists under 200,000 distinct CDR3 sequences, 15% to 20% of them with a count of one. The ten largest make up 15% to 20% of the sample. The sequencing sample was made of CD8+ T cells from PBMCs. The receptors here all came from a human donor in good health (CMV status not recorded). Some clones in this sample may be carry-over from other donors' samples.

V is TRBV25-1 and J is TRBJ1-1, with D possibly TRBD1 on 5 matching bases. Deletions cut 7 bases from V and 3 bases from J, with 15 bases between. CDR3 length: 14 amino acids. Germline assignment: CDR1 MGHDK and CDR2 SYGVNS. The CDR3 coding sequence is TGTGCCAGCATCGACAGCCAGGGATACACTGAAGCTTTCTTT. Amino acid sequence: CASIDSQGYTEAFF.

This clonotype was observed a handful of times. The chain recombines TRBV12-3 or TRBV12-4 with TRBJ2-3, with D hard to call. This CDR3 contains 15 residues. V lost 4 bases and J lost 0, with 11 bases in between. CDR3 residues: CASSSSLFSTDTQYF. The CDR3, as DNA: TGTGCCAGCAGTTCTTCACTCTTTAGCACAGATACGCAGTATTTT.

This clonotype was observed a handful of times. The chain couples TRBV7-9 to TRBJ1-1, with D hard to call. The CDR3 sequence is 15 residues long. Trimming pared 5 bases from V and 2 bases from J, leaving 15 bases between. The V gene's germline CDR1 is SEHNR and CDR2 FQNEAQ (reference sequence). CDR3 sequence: CASSPRDFPNTEAFF. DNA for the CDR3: TGTGCCAGCAGCCCCCGTGATTTTCCTAACACTGAAGCTTTCTTT.

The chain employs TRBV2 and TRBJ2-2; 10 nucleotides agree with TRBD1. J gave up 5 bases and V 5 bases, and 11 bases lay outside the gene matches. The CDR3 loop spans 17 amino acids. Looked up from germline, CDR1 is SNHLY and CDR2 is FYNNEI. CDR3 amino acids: CASSQTPTGGATGELFF. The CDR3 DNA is TGTGCCAGCAGTCAAACACCGACAGGGGGCGCGACCGGGGAGCTGTTTTTT.

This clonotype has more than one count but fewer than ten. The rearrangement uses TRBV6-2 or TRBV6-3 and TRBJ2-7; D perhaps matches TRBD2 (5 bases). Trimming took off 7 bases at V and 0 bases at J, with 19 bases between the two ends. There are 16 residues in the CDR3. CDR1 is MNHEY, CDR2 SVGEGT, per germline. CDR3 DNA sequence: TGTGCCAGCACCCACTCCAAAGACACTAGCTCCTACGAGCAGTACTTC. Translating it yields CASTHSKDTSSYEQYF.

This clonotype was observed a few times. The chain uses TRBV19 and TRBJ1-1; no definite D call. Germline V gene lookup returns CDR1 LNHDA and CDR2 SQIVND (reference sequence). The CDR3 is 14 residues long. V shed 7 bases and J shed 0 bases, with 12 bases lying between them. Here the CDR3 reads CASNQERMNTEAFF. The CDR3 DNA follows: TGTGCCAGTAATCAAGAGCGGATGAACACTGAAGCTTTCTTT.

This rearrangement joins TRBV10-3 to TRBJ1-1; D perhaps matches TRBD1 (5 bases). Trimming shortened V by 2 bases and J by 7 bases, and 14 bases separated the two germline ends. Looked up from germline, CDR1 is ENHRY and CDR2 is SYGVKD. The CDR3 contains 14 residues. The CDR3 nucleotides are TGTGCCATCAGTGAGCAGGGCTGGCCCCGTGAAGCTTTCTTT. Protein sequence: CAISEQGWPREAFF.

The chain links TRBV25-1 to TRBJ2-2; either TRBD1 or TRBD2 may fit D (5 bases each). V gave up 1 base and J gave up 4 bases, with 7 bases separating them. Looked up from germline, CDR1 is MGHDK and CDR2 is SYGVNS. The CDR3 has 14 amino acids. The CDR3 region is CASSEWGSTGELFF. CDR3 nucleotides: TGTGCCAGCAGTGAATGGGGGAGCACCGGGGAGCTGTTTTTT.

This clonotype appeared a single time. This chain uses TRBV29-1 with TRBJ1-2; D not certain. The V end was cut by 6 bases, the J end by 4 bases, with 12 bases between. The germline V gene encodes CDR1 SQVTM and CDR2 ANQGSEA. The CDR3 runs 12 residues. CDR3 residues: CSVDRTGYGYTF. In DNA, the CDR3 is TGCAGCGTAGACCGGACGGGCTATGGCTACACCTTC.

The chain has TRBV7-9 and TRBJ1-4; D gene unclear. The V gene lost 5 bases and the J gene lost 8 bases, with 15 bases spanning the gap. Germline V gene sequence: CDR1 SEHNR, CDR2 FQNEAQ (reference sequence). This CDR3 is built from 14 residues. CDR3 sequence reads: CASSLDLNREKLFF. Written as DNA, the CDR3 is TGTGCCAGCAGCCTGGACCTAAATAGAGAAAAACTGTTTTTT. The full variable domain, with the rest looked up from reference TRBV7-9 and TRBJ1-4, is DTGVSQNPRHKITKRGQNVTFRCDPISEHNRLYWYRQTLGQGPEFLTYFQNEAQLEKSRLLSDRFSAERPKGSFSTLEIQRTEQGDSAMYLCASSLDLNREKLFFGSGTQLSVL.

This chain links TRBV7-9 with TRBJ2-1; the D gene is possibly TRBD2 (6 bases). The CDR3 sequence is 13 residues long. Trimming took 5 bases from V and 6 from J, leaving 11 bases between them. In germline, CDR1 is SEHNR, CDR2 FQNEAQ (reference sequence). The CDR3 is CASSDGTRNEQFF. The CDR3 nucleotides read TGTGCCAGCAGCGACGGGACTCGCAATGAGCAGTTCTTC.

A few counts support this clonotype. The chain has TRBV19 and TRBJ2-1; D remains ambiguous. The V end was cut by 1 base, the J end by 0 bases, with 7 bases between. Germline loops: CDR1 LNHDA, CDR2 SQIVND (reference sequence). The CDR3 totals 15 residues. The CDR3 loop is CASSIAASSYNEQFF. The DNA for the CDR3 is TGTGCCAGTAGTATAGCGGCGAGCTCCTACAATGAGCAGTTCTTC.

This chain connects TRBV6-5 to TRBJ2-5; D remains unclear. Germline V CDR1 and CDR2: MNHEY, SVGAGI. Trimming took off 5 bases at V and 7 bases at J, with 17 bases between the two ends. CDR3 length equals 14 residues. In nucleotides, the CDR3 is TGTGCCAGCAGTCCCGGGCCCGGATCGGGGACCCAGTACTTC. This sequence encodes CASSPGPGSGTQYF.

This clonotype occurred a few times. DNA for the CDR3: TGTGCCAGCAGCCCCGGACTAGGGGTTGAGAATGAGCAGTTCTTC. Translated: CASSPGLGVENEQFF. The V and J genes are TRBV7-7 and TRBJ2-1, with TRBD2 matching over 7 bases. V dropped 5 bases and J dropped 7; count of bases not matched to a gene: 11. Germline assignment: CDR1 SSHAT and CDR2 FNYEAQ (reference sequence). This CDR3 contains 15 residues.

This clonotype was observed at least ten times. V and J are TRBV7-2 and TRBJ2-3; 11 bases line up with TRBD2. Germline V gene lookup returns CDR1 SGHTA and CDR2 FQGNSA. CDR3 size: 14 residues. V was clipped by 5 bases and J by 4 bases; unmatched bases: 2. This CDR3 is CASSRGLAADTQYF. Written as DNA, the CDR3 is TGTGCCAGCAGCAGGGGACTAGCGGCAGATACGCAGTATTTT.

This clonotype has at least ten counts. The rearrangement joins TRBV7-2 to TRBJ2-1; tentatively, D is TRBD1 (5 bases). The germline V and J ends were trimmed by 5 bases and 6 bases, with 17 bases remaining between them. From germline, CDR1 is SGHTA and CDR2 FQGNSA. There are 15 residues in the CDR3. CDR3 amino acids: CASSIQGRPANEQFF. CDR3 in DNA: TGTGCCAGCAGCATCCAGGGCCGACCTGCCAATGAGCAGTTCTTC.

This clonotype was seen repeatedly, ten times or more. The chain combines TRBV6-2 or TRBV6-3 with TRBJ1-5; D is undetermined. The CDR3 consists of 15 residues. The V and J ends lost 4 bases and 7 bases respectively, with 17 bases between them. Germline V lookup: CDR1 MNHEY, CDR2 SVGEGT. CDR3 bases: TGTGCCAGCAGTTCCACGCTCAGTGGTAACCAGCCCCAGCATTTT. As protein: CASSSTLSGNQPQHF.

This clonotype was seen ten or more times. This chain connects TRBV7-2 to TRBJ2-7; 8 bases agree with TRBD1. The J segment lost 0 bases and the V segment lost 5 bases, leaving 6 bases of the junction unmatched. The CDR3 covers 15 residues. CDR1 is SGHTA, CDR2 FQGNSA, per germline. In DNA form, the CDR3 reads TGTGCCAGCAGCCTCAGGGGGACAGGCTCCTACGAGCAGTACTTC. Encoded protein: CASSLRGTGSYEQYF.

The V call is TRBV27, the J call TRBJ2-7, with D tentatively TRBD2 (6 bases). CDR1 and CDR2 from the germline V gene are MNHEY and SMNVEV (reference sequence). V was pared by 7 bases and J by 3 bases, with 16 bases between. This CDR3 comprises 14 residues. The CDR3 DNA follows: TGTGCCAGCACCGCGACGGCGGGGTTCTACGAGCAGTACTTC. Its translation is CASTATAGFYEQYF.